A single sample gave rise to the 7 T cell receptor beta chains below, sequenced in a study of post-analysis software for immune sequencing data. No antigens are known for them. Study observations and caveats: TRBV5-6, TRBV5-1 and TRBV20-1 were among about 5 TRBV segments more frequent in patients than controls.

Unique molecular identifiers tagged the TCR beta cDNA libraries. TCRdb used MiXCR to reprocess the PCR reads, holding one entry per CDR3 protein. Here the sample spans some 370,000 distinct CDR3 sequences, around 33% being singletons. What was sequenced was blood. Receptors originate from a girl between 10 and 17 years old with multiple sclerosis.

This clonotype was picked up a small number of times. The chain carries TRBV3-1 and TRBJ2-4, with a weak D call TRBD1 (6 bases). The germline V gene encodes CDR1 LGHDT and CDR2 YNNKEL (reference sequence). The CDR3 extends over 13 amino acids. Trimming left V 1 base short and J 5 bases short, with 6 bases between. The CDR3 coding sequence is TGTGCCAGCAGCCAAGGGACAGAAAACATTCAGTACTTC. The encoded protein is CASSQGTENIQYF.

At least ten counts were recorded for this clonotype. The chain has TRBV20-1 and TRBJ1-2; D might be TRBD1 (5 bases). V lost 0 bases and J 2 bases, leaving 10 bases between the germline ends. The CDR3 is 14 residues long. The germline V gene encodes CDR1 DFQATT and CDR2 SNEGSKA (reference sequence). Here the CDR3 reads CSARERGVNYGYTF. CDR3 in DNA: TGCAGTGCTAGAGAACGGGGGGTAAACTATGGCTACACCTTC.

This clonotype turned up a few times. CDR3 in amino acids: CASSQDWTSGYNEQFF. The CDR3 DNA reads as TGTGCCAGCAGCCAAGATTGGACTAGCGGCTACAATGAGCAGTTCTTC. The rearrangement links TRBV4-2 to TRBJ2-1; 10 bases are shared with TRBD2. Germline trimming cut 0 bases from V and 3 bases from J; bases unmatched to any gene: 2. In germline, CDR1 is LGHNA, CDR2 YNFKEQ. The CDR3 is 16 residues long.

As regards this clonotype: One end of the junction is discordant with germline, which a read error may explain. V usage is TRBV7-3 and J usage is TRBJ2-5; D assignment may be TRBD1 or TRBD2 (6 bases each). The DNA end is a closer match to TRBJ2-7, so the J assignment may be wrong. This CDR3 has 14 residues. Looked up from germline, CDR1 is SGHTA and CDR2 is FQGTGA. CDR3 coding DNA: TGTGCCTGCAGCTTATTGGGGGGCTTGGACGAGCAGTACTTC. It encodes CACSLLGGLDEQYF.

The J gene is TRBJ2-6, the V gene TRBV13, with D uncertain. V lost 7 bases, J lost 0 bases, and 13 bases lay in between. The germline gives CDR1 PRHDT, CDR2 FYEKMQ (reference sequence). The length of the CDR3 is 16 residues. DNA for the CDR3: TGTGCCAGCACCTGGAACCCCAACTCTGGGGCCAACGTCCTGACTTTC. It specifies CASTWNPNSGANVLTF. Using reference TRBV13 and TRBJ2-6 for the parts outside the CDR3, the full variable domain is AAGVIQSPRHLIKEKRETATLKCYPIPRHDTVYWYQQGPGQDPQFLISFYEKMQSDKGSIPDRFSAQQFSDYHSELNMSSLELGDSALYFCASTWNPNSGANVLTFGAGSRLTVL.

The chain couples TRBV6-1 to TRBJ2-4; the match to TRBD2 covers 9 bases. The J segment lost 6 bases and the V segment lost 5 bases, leaving 5 bases of the junction unmatched. Germline values: CDR1 MNHNS, CDR2 SASEGT. CDR3 size: 14 residues. CDR3 DNA: TGTGCCAGCAGTATGCGGGGGGGCCCAAACATTCAGTACTTC. It codes for CASSMRGGPNIQYF.

This clonotype has only a few counts. The chain combines TRBV7-9 with TRBJ2-3, with D tentatively TRBD2 (5 bases). V lost 5 bases, J lost 1 base, and 13 bases lay in between. Germline CDR1 is SEHNR and CDR2 is FQNEAQ (reference sequence). The CDR3 runs to 15 residues. CDR3 DNA sequence: TGTGCCAGCAGCCCCGCTTCCGGGGGCACAGATACGCAGTATTTT. It codes for CASSPASGGTDTQYF. The full variable domain, its missing parts supplied by reference TRBV7-9 and TRBJ2-3, is DTGVSQNPRHKITKRGQNVTFRCDPISEHNRLYWYRQTLGQGPEFLTYFQNEAQLEKSRLLSDRFSAERPKGSFSTLEIQRTEQGDSAMYLCASSPASGGTDTQYFGPGTRLTVL.